The T cell receptor (beta chain) under discussion was sequenced for a study of early T cells in non-severe SARS-CoV-2 infection. This CDR3 is 15 amino acids long. V lost 4 bases and J 4 bases, leaving 18 bases between the germline ends. Germline V gene sequence: CDR1 SGHRS, CDR2 YFSETQ. MiXCR, applied by TCRdb to the 5' RACE reads, yields one record per CDR3 protein. The sample holds tens of thousands of distinct CDR3 sequences; around a sixth are singletons and the top ten take approximately 5.1%. This sequence joins TRBV5-1 and TRBJ2-7; D is unresolved. This clonotype was obtained from an adult who was a healthcare worker with PCR-confirmed SARS-CoV-2 infection or an uninfected control (not recorded which). The specimen was whole blood, collected at baseline. The CDR3 reads CASSARLNPPYEQYF. The CDR3 DNA is TGCGCCAGCAGCGCACGTCTGAATCCCCCTTACGAGCAGTACTTC. The variable domain in full, completed from reference TRBV5-1 and TRBJ2-7, reads KAGVTQTPRYLIKTRGQQVTLSCSPISGHRSVSWYQQTPGQGLQFLFEYFSETQRNKGNFPGRFSGRQFSNSRSEMNVSTLELGDSALYLCASSARLNPPYEQYFGPGTRLTVT.